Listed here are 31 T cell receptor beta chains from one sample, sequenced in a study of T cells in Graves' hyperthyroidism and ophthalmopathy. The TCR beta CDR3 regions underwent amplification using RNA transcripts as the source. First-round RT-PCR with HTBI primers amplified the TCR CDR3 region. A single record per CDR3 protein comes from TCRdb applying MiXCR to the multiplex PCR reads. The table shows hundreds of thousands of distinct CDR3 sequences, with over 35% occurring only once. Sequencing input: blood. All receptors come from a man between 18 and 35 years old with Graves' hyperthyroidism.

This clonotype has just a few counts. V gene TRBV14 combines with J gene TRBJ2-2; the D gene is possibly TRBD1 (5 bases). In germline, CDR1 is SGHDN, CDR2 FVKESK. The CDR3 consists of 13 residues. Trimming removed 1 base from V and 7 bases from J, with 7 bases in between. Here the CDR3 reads CASSQVGVGELFF. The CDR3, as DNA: TGTGCCAGCAGCCAAGTAGGGGTCGGGGAGCTGTTTTTT.

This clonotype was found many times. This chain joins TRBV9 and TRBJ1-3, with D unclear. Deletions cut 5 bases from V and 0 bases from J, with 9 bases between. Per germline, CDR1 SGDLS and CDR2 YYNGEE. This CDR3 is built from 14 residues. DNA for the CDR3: TGTGCCAGCAGTGCGACCGTCTCTGGAAACACCATATATTTT. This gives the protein CASSATVSGNTIYF.

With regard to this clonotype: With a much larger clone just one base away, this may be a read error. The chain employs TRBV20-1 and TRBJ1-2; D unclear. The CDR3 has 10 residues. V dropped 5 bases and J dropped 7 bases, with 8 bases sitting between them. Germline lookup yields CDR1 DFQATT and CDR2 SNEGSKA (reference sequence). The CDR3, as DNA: TGCAGTGCTCTCGACCGTGGCTACACCTTC. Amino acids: CSALDRGYTF.

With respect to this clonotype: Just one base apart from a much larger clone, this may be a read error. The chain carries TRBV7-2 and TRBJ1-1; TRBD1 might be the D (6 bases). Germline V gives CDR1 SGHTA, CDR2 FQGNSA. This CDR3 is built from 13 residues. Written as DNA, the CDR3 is TGTGCCGGCAGCATAAACAGGGAAACTGAAGCTTTCTTT. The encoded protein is CAGSINRETEAFF.

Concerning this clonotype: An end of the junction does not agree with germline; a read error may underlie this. The CDR3 sequence is CAISYASRAYGYTF. The CDR3 DNA sequence: TGTGCCATCAGTTACGCCTCAAGGGCATATGGCTACACCTTC. The V and J genes are TRBV6-5 and TRBJ1-2; no definite D call. Germline V lookup: CDR1 MNHEY, CDR2 SVGAGI. The CDR3 covers 14 residues.

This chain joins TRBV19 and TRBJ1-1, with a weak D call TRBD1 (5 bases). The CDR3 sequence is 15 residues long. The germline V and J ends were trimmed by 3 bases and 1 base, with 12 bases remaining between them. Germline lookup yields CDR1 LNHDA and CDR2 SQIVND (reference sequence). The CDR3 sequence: CASSIGAGQNTEAFF. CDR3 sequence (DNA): TGTGCCAGTAGTATCGGGGCGGGGCAGAACACTGAAGCTTTCTTT.

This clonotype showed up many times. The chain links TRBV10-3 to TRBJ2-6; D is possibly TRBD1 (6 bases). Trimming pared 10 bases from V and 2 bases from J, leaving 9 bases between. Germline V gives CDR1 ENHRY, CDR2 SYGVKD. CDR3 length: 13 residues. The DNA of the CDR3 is TGTGCCACACAGGGAACTGGGGCCAACGTCCTGACTTTC. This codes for CATQGTGANVLTF.

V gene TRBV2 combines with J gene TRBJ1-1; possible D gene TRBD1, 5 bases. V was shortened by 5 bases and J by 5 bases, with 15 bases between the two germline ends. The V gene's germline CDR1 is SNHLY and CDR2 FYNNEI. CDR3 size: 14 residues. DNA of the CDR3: TGTGCCAGCAGTAAGAGGGAGGGGAGGACTGAAGCTTTCTTT. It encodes CASSKREGRTEAFF.

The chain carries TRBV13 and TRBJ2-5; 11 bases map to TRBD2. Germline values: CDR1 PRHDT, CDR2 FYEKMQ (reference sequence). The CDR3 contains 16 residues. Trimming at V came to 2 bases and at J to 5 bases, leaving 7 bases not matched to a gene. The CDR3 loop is CASSLTSGSLRETQYF. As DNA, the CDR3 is TGTGCCAGCAGCTTAACTAGCGGGAGCCTGAGGGAGACCCAGTACTTC.

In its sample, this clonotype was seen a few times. CDR3 sequence: CSATPGPRTGETQYF. CDR3 nucleotides: TGCAGTGCCACACCTGGACCCCGAACGGGAGAGACCCAGTACTTC. The chain couples TRBV20-1 to TRBJ2-5; D gene unclear. Trimming cost V 6 bases and J 4 bases, with 21 bases left between them. The CDR3 runs to 15 residues. Germline loops: CDR1 DFQATT, CDR2 SNEGSKA (reference sequence).

Here the CDR3 DNA reads TGTGCCAGCACCAGGGGCTATGGCTACACCTTC. This translates into CASTRGYGYTF. This chain uses TRBV2 with TRBJ1-2, with D perhaps TRBD1 (6 bases). This CDR3 comprises 11 residues. Germline V gene lookup returns CDR1 SNHLY and CDR2 FYNNEI. Trimming took off 7 bases at V and 4 bases at J, with 7 bases between the two ends.

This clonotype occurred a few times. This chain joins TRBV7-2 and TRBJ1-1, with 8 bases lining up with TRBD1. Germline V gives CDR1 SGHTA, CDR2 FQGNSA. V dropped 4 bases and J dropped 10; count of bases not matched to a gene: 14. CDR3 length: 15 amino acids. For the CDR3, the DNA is TGTGCCAGCAGCTACGGGACAGGCAGTTCATGGGGAGCTTTCTTT. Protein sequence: CASSYGTGSSWGAFF.

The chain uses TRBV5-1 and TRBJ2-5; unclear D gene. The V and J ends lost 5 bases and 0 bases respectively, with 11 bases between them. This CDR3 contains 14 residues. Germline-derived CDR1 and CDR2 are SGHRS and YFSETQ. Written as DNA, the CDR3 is TGCGCCAGCAGTTCCTTCTCGTACCAAGAGACCCAGTACTTC. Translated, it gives CASSSFSYQETQYF.

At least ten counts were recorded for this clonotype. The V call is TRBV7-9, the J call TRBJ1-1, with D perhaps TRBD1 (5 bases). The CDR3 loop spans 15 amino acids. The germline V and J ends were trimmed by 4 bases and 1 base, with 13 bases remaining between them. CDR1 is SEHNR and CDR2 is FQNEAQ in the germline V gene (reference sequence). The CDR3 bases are TGTGCCAGCAGCTCCGACATGGGACGGAACACTGAAGCTTTCTTT. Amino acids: CASSSDMGRNTEAFF. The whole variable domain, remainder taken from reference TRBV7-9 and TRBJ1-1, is DTGVSQNPRHKITKRGQNVTFRCDPISEHNRLYWYRQTLGQGPEFLTYFQNEAQLEKSRLLSDRFSAERPKGSFSTLEIQRTEQGDSAMYLCASSSDMGRNTEAFFGQGTRLTVV.

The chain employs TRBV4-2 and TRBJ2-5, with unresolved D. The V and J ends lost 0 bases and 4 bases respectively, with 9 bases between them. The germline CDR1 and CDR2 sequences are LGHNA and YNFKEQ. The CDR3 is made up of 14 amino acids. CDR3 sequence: CASSQDLPAETQYF. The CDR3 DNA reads TGTGCCAGCAGCCAAGATCTCCCGGCAGAGACCCAGTACTTC.

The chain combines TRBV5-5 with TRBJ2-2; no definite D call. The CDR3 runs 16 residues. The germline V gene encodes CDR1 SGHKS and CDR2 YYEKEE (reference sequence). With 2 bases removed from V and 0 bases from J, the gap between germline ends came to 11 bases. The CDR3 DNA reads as TGTGCCAGCAGCTTAGTTTCGAGTGCGAACACCGGGGAGCTGTTTTTT. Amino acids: CASSLVSSANTGELFF.

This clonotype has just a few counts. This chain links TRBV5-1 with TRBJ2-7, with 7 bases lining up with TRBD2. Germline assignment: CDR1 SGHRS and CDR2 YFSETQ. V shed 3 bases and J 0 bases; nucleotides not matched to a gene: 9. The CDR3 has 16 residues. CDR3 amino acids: CASSSGGRVSSYEQYF. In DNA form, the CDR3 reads TGCGCCAGCAGCTCGGGAGGCCGCGTAAGCTCCTACGAGCAGTACTTC.

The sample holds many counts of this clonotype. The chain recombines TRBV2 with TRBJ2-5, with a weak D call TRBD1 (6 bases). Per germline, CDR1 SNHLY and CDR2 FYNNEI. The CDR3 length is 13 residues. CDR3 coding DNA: TGTGCTGGCCTAGAAACAGGGTCCTTTACCCAGTACTTC. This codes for CAGLETGSFTQYF.

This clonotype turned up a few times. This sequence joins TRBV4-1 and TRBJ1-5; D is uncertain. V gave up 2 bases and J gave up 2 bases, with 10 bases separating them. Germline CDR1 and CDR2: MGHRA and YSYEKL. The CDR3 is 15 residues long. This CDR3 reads CASSQTPTGNQPQHF. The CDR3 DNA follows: TGCGCCAGCAGCCAAACCCCCACGGGCAATCAGCCCCAGCATTTT.

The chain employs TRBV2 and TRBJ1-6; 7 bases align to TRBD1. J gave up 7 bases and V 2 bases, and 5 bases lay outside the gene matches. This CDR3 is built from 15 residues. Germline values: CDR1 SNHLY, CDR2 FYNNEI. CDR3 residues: CASSELGTENSPLHF. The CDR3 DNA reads TGTGCCAGCAGTGAATTGGGGACAGAAAATTCACCCCTCCACTTT.

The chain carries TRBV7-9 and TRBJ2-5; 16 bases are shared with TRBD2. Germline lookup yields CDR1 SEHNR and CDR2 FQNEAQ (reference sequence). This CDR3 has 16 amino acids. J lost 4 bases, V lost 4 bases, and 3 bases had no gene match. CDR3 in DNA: TGTGCCAGCAGCTACGGGACTAGCGGGAGGGCAGAGACCCAGTACTTC. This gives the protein CASSYGTSGRAETQYF. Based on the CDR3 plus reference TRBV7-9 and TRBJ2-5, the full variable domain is DTGVSQNPRHKITKRGQNVTFRCDPISEHNRLYWYRQTLGQGPEFLTYFQNEAQLEKSRLLSDRFSAERPKGSFSTLEIQRTEQGDSAMYLCASSYGTSGRAETQYFGPGTRLLVL.

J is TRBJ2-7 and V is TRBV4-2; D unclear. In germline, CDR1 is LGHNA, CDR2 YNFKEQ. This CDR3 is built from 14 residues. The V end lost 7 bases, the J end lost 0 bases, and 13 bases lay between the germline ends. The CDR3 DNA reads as TGTGCCAGCAAGGAACGATTGAGCTCCTACGAGCAGTACTTC. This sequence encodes CASKERLSSYEQYF.

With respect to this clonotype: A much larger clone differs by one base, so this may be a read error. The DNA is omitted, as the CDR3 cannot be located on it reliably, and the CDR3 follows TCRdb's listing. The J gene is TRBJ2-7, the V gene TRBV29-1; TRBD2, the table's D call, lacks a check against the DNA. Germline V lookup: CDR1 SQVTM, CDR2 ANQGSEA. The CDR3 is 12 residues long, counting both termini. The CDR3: CSVGAGTGEQHF.

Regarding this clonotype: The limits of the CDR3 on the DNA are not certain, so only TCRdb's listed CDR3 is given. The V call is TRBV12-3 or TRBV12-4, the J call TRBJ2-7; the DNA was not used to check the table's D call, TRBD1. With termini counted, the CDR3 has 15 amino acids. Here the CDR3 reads CASSFFGQSPNEQYF.

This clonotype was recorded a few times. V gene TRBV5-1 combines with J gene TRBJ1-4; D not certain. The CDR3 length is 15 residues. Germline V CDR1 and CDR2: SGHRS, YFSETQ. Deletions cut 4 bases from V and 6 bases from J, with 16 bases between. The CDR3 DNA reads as TGCGCCAGCAGCCCCGGTTATCGACCCCATGAAAAACTGTTTTTT. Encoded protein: CASSPGYRPHEKLFF.

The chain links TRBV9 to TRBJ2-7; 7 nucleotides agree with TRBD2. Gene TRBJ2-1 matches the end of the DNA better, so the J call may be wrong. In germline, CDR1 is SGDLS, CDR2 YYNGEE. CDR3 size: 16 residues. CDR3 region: CASSEGPRELSNEQFF. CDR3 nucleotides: TGTGCCAGCAGCGAGGGCCCGCGGGAGCTCTCCAATGAGCAGTTCTTC.

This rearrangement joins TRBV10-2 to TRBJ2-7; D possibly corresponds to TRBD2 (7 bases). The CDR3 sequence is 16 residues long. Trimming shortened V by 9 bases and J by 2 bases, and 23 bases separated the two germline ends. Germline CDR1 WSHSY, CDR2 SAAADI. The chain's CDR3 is CARSQGGAGATYEQYF. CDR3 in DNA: TGCGCCAGAAGCCAAGGGGGGGCCGGAGCTACCTACGAGCAGTACTTC.

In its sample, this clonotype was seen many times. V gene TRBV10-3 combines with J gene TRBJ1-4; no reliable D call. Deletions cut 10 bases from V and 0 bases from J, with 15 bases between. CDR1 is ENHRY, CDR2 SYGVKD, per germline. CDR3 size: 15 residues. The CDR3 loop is CASSDRAATNEKLFF. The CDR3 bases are TGTGCCAGCAGCGACCGAGCTGCAACTAATGAAAAACTGTTTTTT.

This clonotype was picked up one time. The CDR3 nucleotides read TGTGCCAGCAGCCGAGCCCCACAGAATTCCTACGAGCAGTACTTC. Protein sequence: CASSRAPQNSYEQYF. The J gene is TRBJ2-7, the V gene TRBV7-2; no definite D call. V was clipped by 5 bases and J by 1 base, with 15 bases between them. This CDR3 contains 15 residues. Germline V CDR1 and CDR2: SGHTA, FQGNSA.

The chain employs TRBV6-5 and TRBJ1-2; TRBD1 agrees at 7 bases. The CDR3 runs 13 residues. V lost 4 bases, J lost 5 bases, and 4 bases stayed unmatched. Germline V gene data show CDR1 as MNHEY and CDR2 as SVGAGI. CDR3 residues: CASSSGQRYGYTF. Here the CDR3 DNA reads TGTGCCAGCAGTTCGGGACAGCGGTATGGCTACACCTTC.

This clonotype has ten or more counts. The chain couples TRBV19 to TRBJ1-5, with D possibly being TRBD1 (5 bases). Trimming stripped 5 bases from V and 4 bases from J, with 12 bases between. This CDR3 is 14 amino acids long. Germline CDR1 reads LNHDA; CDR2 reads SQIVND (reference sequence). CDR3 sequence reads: CASSPTEGNQPQHF. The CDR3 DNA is TGTGCCAGTAGTCCGACAGAGGGAAATCAGCCCCAGCATTTT.